This TCR beta chain appears in the sequencing data of a study of blood T cell repertoires in COVID-19 (dated by TCRdb to about 2020). Some background on the complete study: The collaborator samples originated in the United States, Italy and Spain and spanned the acute and convalescent phases of COVID-19. The prospective study material was composed of cDNA or gDNA derived from T cells, B-cell-depleted T cells, or PBMCs. Where available, HLA class I and class II types were obtained from metadata supplied by the sample provider rather than from assay-based typing. The samples were drawn from two sources: the first 160 participants of the ongoing ImmuneRACE study, and over 1,000 subjects contributed by 6 global collaborators. The sample metadata nearly always contained a de-identified subject ID, COVID-19 status, age in years and sex. The repertoires were made available in a free public database intended to serve as a resource for research on the immune response to SARS-CoV-2. The dataset comprised deeply sampled blood TCRbeta repertoires from subjects exposed to, actively infected with, or recovered from COVID-19.

TCRbeta CDR3 regions were amplified from genomic DNA using the immunoSEQ Assay, a bias-controlled multiplex PCR. In the original analysis: The number of nucleated cells in each sample was estimated from the amplification of reference gene primers within the assay. Sequence reads were collapsed and filtered to measure the absolute abundance of every unique TCRbeta CDR3 rearrangement. For each sample, productive Simpson clonality was calculated as the square root of Simpson's diversity index across productive rearrangements. TCRdb carries this immuneACCESS record with in-frame sequences only. Its versions omit some clonotypes, under half of them owing to an unresolved V gene in the studies checked, with the rest unexplained. Clone size and the V and J calls come from that table; the DNA yielded D and trimming. For this sample the table gives approximately 100,000 clones, of which 80% to 85% were detected only once. Around 6.6% of the sample belongs to the ten largest clones.

Broad study findings and their caveats: The amount of clinical and demographic metadata varied by source and participant and was provided uncurated.

To note about this clone: The antigen this receptor binds is unknown. There are no base qualities to consult, and no much larger clone falls within one base.

The collaborating institutions used their own protocols to collect whole blood in K2EDTA tubes. Collaborator samples were shipped for TCRbeta analysis as frozen whole blood, isolated PBMCs, or DNA extracted from either sample type. The CDR3 spans 14 residues, from the cysteine through the phenylalanine. Only the CDR3 portion is preserved as DNA: 42 bases, with reading frame beginning at the first base. From a lookup of the germline V gene, CDR1 and CDR2 are SGHVS and FNYEAQ. Trimming costs V 5 bases and J 6 bases, and their ends lie 16 bases apart. The sequenced material came from peripheral blood. This TCR derives from a man aged 55 to 69 with acute or convalescent COVID-19. The chain was built from TRBV7-6 and TRBJ1-2, with an unclear D gene assignment. The CDR3 reads as follows: CASSQAGPGDGYTF. The base sequence is TGTGCCAGCAGCCAGGCAGGTCCTGGTGATGGCTACACCTTC.